A selection of T cell receptor beta chains follows, all from one sample in a study of metastatic and nonmetastatic thyroid tumors. TCRdb re-called the PCR reads with MiXCR. The sample has over 50,000 clones, roughly 30% seen once. Material for sequencing was blood. The receptor source for this set is a female donor with papillary thyroid cancer or a benign thyroid nodule (not recorded which). Some clones in this sample may be carry-over from other donors' samples. CDR3s include the opening cysteine and the closing phenylalanine or tryptophan. The D gene is left open where the match is weak. The size field is filled for only some rows; it gives once, few, many or a size class.

D gene: TRBD2; clone size: .; J gene: TRBJ2-5; V gene: TRBV6-1; CDR3 protein: CASSRGAGVETQYF; CDR3 DNA: TGTGCCAGCAGTCGGGGAGCGGGAGTTGAGACCCAGTACTTC
D gene: TRBD1; clone size: few; J gene: TRBJ1-6; V gene: TRBV2; CDR3 protein: CASGGQNNSPLHF; CDR3 DNA: TGTGCCAGCGGGGGACAGAATAATTCACCCCTCCACTTT
D gene: .; clone size: many; J gene: TRBJ2-5; V gene: TRBV7-2; CDR3 protein: CASSLRVERTQYF; CDR3 DNA: TGTGCCAGCAGCTTGCGTGTGGAGAGGACCCAGTACTTC
D gene: TRBD2; clone size: .; J gene: TRBJ2-2; V gene: TRBV12-3/TRBV12-4; CDR3 protein: CASRKASGDLTGELFF; CDR3 DNA: TGTGCCAGCAGAAAGGCTAGCGGGGACCTCACCGGGGAGCTGTTTTTT
D gene: .; clone size: .; J gene: TRBJ2-7; V gene: TRBV7-8; CDR3 protein: CASSLIFGQNYEQYF; CDR3 DNA: TGTGCCAGCAGCTTAATCTTCGGGCAGAACTACGAGCAGTACTTC
D gene: .; clone size: few; J gene: TRBJ2-6; V gene: TRBV6-1; CDR3 protein: CASSEYGANVLTF; CDR3 DNA: TGTGCCAGCAGTGAATATGGGGCCAACGTCCTGACTTTC
D gene: .; clone size: few; J gene: TRBJ2-1; V gene: TRBV20-1; CDR3 protein: CSARDVWGPNYNEQFF; CDR3 DNA: TGCAGTGCTAGGGATGTTTGGGGACCCAACTACAATGAGCAGTTCTTC
D gene: TRBD2; clone size: few; J gene: TRBJ2-7; V gene: TRBV28; CDR3 protein: CASGQSKTSGRAEQYF; CDR3 DNA: TGTGCCAGCGGTCAGTCCAAGACTAGCGGGAGAGCCGAGCAGTACTTC
D gene: .; clone size: .; J gene: TRBJ1-2; V gene: TRBV7-8; CDR3 protein: CASSRIENYGYTF; CDR3 DNA: TGTGCCAGCAGCCGAATAGAGAACTATGGCTACACCTTC
D gene: .; clone size: many; J gene: TRBJ1-1; V gene: TRBV4-3; CDR3 protein: CASSQLKGTEAFF; CDR3 DNA: TGCGCCAGCAGCCAACTGAAGGGCACTGAAGCTTTCTTT
D gene: .; clone size: many; J gene: TRBJ2-7; V gene: TRBV30; CDR3 protein: CAWSIRALYEQYF; CDR3 DNA: TGTGCCTGGAGCATCCGGGCCCTCTACGAGCAGTACTTC
D gene: TRBD1; clone size: .; J gene: TRBJ1-5; V gene: TRBV12-3/TRBV12-4; CDR3 protein: CASSTGGGPQPQHF; CDR3 DNA: TGTGCCAGCTCTACCGGAGGGGGCCCTCAGCCCCAGCATTTT
D gene: .; clone size: .; J gene: TRBJ2-7; V gene: TRBV19; CDR3 protein: CASSLLWDTSYEQYF; CDR3 DNA: TGTGCCAGCAGCTTGTTGTGGGACACCTCTTACGAGCAGTACTTC
D gene: .; clone size: few; J gene: TRBJ2-7; V gene: TRBV2; CDR3 protein: CASSETGEQYF; CDR3 DNA: TGTGCCAGCAGTGAAACGGGGGAGCAGTACTTC
D gene: .; clone size: .; J gene: TRBJ1-3; V gene: TRBV5-1; CDR3 protein: CASSPPLGGSGNTIYF; CDR3 DNA: TGCGCCAGCAGCCCCCCCCTGGGGGGATCTGGAAACACCATATATTTT